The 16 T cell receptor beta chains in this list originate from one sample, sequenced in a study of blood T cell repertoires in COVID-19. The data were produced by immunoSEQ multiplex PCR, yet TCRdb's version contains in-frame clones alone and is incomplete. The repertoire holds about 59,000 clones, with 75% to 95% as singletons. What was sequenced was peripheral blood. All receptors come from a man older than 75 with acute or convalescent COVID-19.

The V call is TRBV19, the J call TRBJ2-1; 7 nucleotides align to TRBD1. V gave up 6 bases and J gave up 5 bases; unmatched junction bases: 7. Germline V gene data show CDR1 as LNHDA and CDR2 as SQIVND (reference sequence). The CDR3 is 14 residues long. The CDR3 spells CASSMDRSNNEQFF. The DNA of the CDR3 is TGTGCCAGTAGCATGGACAGGAGTAACAATGAGCAGTTCTTC.

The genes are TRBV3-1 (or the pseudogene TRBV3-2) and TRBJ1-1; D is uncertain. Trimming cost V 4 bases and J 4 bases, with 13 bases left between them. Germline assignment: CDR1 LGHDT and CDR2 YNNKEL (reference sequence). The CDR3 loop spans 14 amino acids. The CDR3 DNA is TGTGCCAGCAGCCTGAGGTCGGCTGGCACTGAAGCTTTCTTT. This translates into CASSLRSAGTEAFF.

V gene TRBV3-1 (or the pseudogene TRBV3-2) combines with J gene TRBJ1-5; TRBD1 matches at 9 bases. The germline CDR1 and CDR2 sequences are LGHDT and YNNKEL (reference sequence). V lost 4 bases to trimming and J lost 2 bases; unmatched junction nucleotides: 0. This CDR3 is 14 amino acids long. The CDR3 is CASSRTGGNQPQHF. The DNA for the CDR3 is TGTGCCAGCAGCCGGACAGGGGGCAATCAGCCCCAGCATTTT.

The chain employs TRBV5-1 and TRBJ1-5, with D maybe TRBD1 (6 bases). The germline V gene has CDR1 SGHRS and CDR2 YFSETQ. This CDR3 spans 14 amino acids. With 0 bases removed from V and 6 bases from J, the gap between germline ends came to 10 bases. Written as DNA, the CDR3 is TGCGCCAGCAGCTTGGCTGGGGGCGGTCAGCCCCAGCATTTT. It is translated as CASSLAGGGQPQHF.

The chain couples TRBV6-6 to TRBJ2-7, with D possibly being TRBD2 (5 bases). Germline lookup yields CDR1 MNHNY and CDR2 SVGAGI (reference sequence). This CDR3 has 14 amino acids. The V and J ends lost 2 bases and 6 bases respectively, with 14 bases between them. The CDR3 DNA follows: TGTGCCAGCAGTTACCTCCTAACCCGGGGCGAGCAGTACTTC. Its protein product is CASSYLLTRGEQYF.

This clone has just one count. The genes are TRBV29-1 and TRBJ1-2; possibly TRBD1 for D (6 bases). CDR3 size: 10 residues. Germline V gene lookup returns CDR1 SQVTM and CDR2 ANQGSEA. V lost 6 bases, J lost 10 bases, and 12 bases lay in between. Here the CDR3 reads CSVDRPDYTF. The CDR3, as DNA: TGCAGCGTGGACAGACCCGACTACACCTTC.

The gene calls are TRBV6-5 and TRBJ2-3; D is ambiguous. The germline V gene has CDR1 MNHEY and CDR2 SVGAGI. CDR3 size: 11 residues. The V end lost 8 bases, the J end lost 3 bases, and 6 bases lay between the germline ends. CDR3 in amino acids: CASGRTDTQYF. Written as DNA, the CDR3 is TGTGCCAGCGGTCGGACAGATACGCAGTATTTT.

The CDR3 sequence is CASSSGQSTEAFF. DNA for the CDR3: TGTGCCAGCAGTTCTGGACAGAGCACTGAAGCTTTCTTT. The chain uses TRBV2 and TRBJ1-1; D perhaps matches TRBD1 (6 bases). CDR3 size: 13 residues. Trimming cost V 5 bases and J 4 bases, with 11 bases left between them. The germline gives CDR1 SNHLY, CDR2 FYNNEI.

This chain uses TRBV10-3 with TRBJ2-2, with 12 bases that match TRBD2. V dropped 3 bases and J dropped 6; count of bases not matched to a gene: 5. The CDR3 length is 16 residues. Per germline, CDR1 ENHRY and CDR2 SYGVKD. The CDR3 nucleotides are TGTGCCATCAGTGACCCCGGACTAGCGGGGCCCGGGGAGCTGTTTTTT. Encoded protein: CAISDPGLAGPGELFF.

This CDR3 reads CAWSVLGDTQYF. DNA of the CDR3: TGTGCCTGGAGTGTACTCGGAGATACGCAGTATTTT. The V gene is TRBV30, the J gene TRBJ2-3; the D is unclear. Trimming pared 0 bases from V and 5 bases from J, leaving 6 bases between. CDR3 length: 12 amino acids. CDR1 and CDR2 (germline): GTSNPN, SVGIG (reference sequence). Looking up the rest from reference TRBV30 and TRBJ2-3 gives the full variable domain: SQTIHQWPATLVQPVGSPLSLECTVEGTSNPNLYWYRQAAGRGLQLLFYSVGIGQISSEVPQNLSASRPQDRQFILSSKKLLLSDSGFYLCAWSVLGDTQYFGPGTRLTVL.

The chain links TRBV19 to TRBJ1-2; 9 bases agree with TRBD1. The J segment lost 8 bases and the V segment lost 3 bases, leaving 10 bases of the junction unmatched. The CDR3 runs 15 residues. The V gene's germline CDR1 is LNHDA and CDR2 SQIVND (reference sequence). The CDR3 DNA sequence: TGTGCCAGTAGTATCCTCGGGACAGGGTTGGGAGGCTACACCTTC. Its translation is CASSILGTGLGGYTF.

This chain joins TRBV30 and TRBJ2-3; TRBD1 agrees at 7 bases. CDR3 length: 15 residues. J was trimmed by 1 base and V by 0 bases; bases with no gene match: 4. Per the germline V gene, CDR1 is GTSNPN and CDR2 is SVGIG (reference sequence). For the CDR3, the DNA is TGTGCCTGGAGTGTTGGCCAGGGGGGCACAGATACGCAGTATTTT. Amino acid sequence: CAWSVGQGGTDTQYF.

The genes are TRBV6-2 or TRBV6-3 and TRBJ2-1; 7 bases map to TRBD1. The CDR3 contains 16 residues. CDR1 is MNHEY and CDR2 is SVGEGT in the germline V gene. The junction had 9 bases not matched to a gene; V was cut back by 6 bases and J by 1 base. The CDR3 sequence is CASSPGQVMSYNEQFF. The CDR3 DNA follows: TGTGCCAGCAGCCCTGGACAGGTCATGTCCTACAATGAGCAGTTCTTC.

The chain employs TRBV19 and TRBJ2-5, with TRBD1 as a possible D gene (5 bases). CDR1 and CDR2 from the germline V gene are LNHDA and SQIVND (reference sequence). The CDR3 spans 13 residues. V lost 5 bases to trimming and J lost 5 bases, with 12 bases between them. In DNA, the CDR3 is TGTGCCAGTAGTCCCAACAGGTGGGAGACCCAGTACTTC. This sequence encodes CASSPNRWETQYF.

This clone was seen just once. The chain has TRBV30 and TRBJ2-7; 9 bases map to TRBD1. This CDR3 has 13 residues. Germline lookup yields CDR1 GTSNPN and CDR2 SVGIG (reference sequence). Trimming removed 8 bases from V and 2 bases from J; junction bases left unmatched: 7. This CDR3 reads CARGGQGTYEQYF. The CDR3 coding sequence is TGTGCCAGGGGGGGACAGGGAACCTACGAGCAGTACTTC.

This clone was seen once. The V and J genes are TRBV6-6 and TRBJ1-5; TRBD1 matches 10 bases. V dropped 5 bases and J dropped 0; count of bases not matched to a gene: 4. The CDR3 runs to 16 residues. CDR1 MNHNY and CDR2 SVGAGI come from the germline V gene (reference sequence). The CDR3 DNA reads TGTGCCAGCAGTCGAGGGACAGGGGTTAGCAATCAGCCCCAGCATTTT. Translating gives CASSRGTGVSNQPQHF.